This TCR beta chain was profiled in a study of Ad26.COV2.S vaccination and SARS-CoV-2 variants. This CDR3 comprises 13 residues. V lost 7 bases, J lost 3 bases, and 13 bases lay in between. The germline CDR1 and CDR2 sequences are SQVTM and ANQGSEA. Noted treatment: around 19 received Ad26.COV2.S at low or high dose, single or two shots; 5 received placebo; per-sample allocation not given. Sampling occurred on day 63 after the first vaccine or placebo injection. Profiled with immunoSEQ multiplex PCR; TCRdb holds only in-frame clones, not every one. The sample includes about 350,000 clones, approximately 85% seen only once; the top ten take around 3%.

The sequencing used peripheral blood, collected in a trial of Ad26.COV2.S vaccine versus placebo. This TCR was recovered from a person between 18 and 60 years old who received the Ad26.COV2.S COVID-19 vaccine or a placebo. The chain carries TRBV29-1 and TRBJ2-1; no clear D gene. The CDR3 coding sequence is TGCAGCGGCCGGCGAGCTGGCTACAATGAGCAGTTCTTC. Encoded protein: CSGRRAGYNEQFF.